This TCR beta chain was sequenced during a study of beta chain features in type 1 diabetes. Study-level points and caveats: Researchers report that Type 1 diabetes patients had moderately but significantly shorter TCRB CDR3s across all four CD4+ subsets. When cDNA is sequenced, cells with high TCR expression could be over-represented.

The authors reverse transcribed all of the isolated RNA, so sequencing captured expressed TCRB transcripts. Assay: immunoSEQ multiplex PCR; the TCRdb copy retains only in-frame clones and omits some. This sample has 600,000 to 750,000 clones, with approximately 13% found just once. Purity exceeded 95% in all sorted populations. Remarks on this clone: Antigen: not known.

The V segment lost 2 bases and the J segment 2 bases; nucleotides outside the gene matches: 10. CDR3 length equals 18 residues. Germline values: CDR1 SGHTA, CDR2 FQGNSA. Sequencing was carried out using naive CD4+ T cells from blood. The sequence was collected from a man between 25 and 39 years old with type 1 diabetes. The chain recombines TRBV7-2 with TRBJ2-2, with 8 bases matching TRBD1. The CDR3 here is CASSLFPPGQDNTGELFF. In DNA, the CDR3 is TGTGCCAGCAGCTTATTCCCCCCGGGACAGGACAACACCGGGGAGCTGTTTTTT. Based on the CDR3 plus reference TRBV7-2 and TRBJ2-2, the full variable domain is GAGVSQSPSNKVTEKGKDVELRCDPISGHTALYWYRQSLGQGLEFLIYFQGNSAPDKSGLPSDRFSAERTGGSVSTLTIQRTQQEDSAVYLCASSLFPPGQDNTGELFFGEGSRLTVL.